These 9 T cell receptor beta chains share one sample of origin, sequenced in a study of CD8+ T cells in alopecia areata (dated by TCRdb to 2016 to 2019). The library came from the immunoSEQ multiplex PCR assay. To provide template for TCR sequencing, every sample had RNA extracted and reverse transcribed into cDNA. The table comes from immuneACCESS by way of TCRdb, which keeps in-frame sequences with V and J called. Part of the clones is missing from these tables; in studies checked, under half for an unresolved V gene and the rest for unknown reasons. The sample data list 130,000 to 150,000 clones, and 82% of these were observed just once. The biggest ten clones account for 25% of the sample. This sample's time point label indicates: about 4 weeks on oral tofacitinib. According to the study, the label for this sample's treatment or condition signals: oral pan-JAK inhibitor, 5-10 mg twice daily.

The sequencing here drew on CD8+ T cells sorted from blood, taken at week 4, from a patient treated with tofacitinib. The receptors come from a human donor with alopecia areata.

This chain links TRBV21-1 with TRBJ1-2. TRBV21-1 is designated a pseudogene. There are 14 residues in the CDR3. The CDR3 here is CASSPKGGRKGYTF. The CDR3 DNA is TGTGCCAGCAGCCCCAAGGGGGGGCGCAAAGGCTACACCTTC.

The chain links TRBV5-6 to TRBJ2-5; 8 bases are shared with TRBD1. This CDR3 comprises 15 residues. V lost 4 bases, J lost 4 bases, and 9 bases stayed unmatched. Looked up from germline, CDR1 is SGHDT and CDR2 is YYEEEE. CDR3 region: CASSPGTGMAETQYF. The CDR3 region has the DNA TGTGCCAGCAGCCCCGGGACAGGTATGGCAGAGACCCAGTACTTC. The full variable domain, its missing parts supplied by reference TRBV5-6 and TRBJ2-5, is DAGVTQSPTHLIKTRGQQVTLRCSPKSGHDTVSWYQQALGQGPQFIFQYYEEEERQRGNFPDRFSGHQFPNYSSELNVNALLLGDSALYLCASSPGTGMAETQYFGPGTRLLVL.

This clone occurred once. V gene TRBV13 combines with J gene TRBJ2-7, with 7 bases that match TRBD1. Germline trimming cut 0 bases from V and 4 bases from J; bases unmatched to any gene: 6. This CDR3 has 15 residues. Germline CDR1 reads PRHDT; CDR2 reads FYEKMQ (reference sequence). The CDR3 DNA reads TGTGCCAGCAGCTTAGGCAAGGGGGCAGGTTACGAGCAGTACTTC. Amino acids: CASSLGKGAGYEQYF. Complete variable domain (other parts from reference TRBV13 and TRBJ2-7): AAGVIQSPRHLIKEKRETATLKCYPIPRHDTVYWYQQGPGQDPQFLISFYEKMQSDKGSIPDRFSAQQFSDYHSELNMSSLELGDSALYFCASSLGKGAGYEQYFGPGTRLTVT.

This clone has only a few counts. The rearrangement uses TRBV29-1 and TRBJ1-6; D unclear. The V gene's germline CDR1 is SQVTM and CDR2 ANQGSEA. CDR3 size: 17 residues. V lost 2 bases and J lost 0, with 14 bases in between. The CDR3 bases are TGCAGCGTTGAAAACAGCACGGGAAGCTCCTATAATTCACCCCTCCACTTT. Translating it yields CSVENSTGSSYNSPLHF.

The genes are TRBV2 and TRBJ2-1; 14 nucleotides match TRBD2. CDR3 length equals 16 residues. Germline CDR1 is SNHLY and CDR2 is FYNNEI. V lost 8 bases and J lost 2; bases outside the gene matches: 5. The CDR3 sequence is CASRTSGGLTYNEQFF. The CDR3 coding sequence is TGTGCCAGCCGGACTAGCGGGGGGCTCACCTACAATGAGCAGTTCTTC.

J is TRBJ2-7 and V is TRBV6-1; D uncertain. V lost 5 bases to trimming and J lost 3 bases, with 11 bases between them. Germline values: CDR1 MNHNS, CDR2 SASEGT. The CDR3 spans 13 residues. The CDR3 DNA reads TGTGCCAGCAGTATAACAGCCTTCTACGAGCAGTACTTC. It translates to CASSITAFYEQYF.

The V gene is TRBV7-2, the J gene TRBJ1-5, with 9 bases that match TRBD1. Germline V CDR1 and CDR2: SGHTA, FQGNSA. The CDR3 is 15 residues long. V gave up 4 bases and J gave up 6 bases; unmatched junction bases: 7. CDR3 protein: CASSSRDRVGQPQHF. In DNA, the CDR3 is TGTGCCAGCAGCTCCCGGGACAGGGTTGGTCAGCCCCAGCATTTT.

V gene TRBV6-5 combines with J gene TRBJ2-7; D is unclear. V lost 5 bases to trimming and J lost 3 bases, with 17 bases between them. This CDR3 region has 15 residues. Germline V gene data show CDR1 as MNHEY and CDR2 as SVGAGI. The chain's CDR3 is CASSTPMSGHYEQYF. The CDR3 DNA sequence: TGTGCCAGCAGTACCCCTATGTCCGGGCACTACGAGCAGTACTTC.

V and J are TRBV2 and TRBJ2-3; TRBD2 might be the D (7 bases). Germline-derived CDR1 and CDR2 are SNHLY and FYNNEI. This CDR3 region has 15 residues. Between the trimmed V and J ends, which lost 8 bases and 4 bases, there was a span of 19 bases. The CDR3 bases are TGTGCCAGCTTAGGGGGGGACAAAGGTGCAGATACGCAGTATTTT. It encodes CASLGGDKGADTQYF.